This TCR beta chain originates from a study of blood T cell repertoires in COVID-19. Individuals in the exposed group had encountered a COVID-19 case within 2 weeks preceding study entry. Source study methods: By means of reference gene primer amplification, nucleated cell counts were estimated. Libraries were prepared by immunoSEQ multiplex PCR; TCRdb keeps only in-frame clonotypes and omits some of them. Clonal size and the V and J genes are those of that table, whereas D and trimming came from the DNA. Among a few hundred thousand clones listed, 65% to 90% were seen once. The germline V gene has CDR1 SGHTA and CDR2 FQGNSA. Trimming at V came to 4 bases and at J to 4 bases, leaving 12 bases not matched to a gene. CDR3 size: 17 residues.

The sequence was obtained from a woman aged 25 to 45 who had been exposed to COVID-19. The V and J genes are TRBV7-2 and TRBJ2-5; TRBD2 matches at 10 bases. Sequencing was carried out using PBMCs or T cells enriched from blood (not recorded which). The DNA of the CDR3 is TGTGCCAGCAGCTACCCCTTGAGCGGGGGGGCCTCAGAGACCCAGTACTTC. Translation gives CASSYPLSGGASETQYF. The full variable domain, with the rest looked up from reference TRBV7-2 and TRBJ2-5, is GAGVSQSPSNKVTEKGKDVELRCDPISGHTALYWYRQSLGQGLEFLIYFQGNSAPDKSGLPSDRFSAERTGGSVSTLTIQRTQQEDSAVYLCASSYPLSGGASETQYFGPGTRLLVL.